Listed here are 32 T cell receptor beta chains from one sample, sequenced in a study of control samples from healthy donors and cancer patients. Generated by immunoSEQ multiplex PCR, the TCRdb table keeps only in-frame clones and is missing some. In the table there are about 79,000 clones, over 85% of which are singletons. The sequencing input was PBMCs. These receptors were collected from a middle-aged woman with lung cancer.

The gene calls are TRBV5-6 and TRBJ1-3, with a possible D match to TRBD1 (5 bases). From germline, CDR1 is SGHDT and CDR2 YYEEEE. The length of the CDR3 is 14 residues. The V end lost 7 bases, the J end lost 0 bases, and 11 bases lay between the germline ends. The CDR3 spells CASGGLASGNTIYF. CDR3 nucleotide sequence: TGTGCCAGCGGGGGACTTGCCTCTGGAAACACCATATATTTT.

The J gene is TRBJ1-2, the V gene TRBV5-4, with D possibly matching TRBD1 (6 bases). Germline CDR1 is SGHNT and CDR2 is YYREEE (reference sequence). CDR3 length: 14 residues. The V and J ends lost 1 base and 3 bases respectively, with 10 bases between them. The CDR3 DNA follows: TGTGCCAGCAGCTTGTCAGGGGTTGACTATGGCTACACCTTC. Protein sequence: CASSLSGVDYGYTF.

The V gene is TRBV14, the J gene TRBJ2-7; 7 nucleotides match TRBD1. This CDR3 contains 14 residues. The ends lost 3 bases at V and 10 bases at J; junction bases unmatched: 12. The germline V gene encodes CDR1 SGHDN and CDR2 FVKESK. The CDR3 sequence is CASSQGQLQYVQYF. CDR3 DNA sequence: TGTGCCAGCAGCCAGGGACAGCTCCAATACGTCCAGTACTTC.

This chain joins TRBV14 and TRBJ1-1, with 9 nucleotides matching TRBD1. From germline, CDR1 is SGHDN and CDR2 FVKESK. V dropped 4 bases and J dropped 8; count of bases not matched to a gene: 5. The CDR3 consists of 13 residues. For the CDR3, the DNA is TGTGCCAGCAGCCCGGACAGGGGAAGAGAAGCTTTCTTT. It specifies CASSPDRGREAFF.

The chain employs TRBV7-8 and TRBJ2-7; possibly TRBD2 for D (5 bases). Germline-derived CDR1 and CDR2 are SGHVS and FQNEAQ. This CDR3 is 15 amino acids long. Between the trimmed V and J ends, which lost 6 bases and 0 bases, there was a span of 15 bases. CDR3 region: CASSPSGKSSYEQYF. The CDR3, as DNA: TGTGCCAGCAGTCCCAGCGGTAAGAGCTCCTACGAGCAGTACTTC.

The genes are TRBV3-1 (or the pseudogene TRBV3-2) and TRBJ2-7; TRBD1 might be the D (6 bases). Trimming left V 4 bases short and J 3 bases short, with 10 bases between. Germline values: CDR1 LGHDT, CDR2 YNNKEL (reference sequence). The CDR3 has 13 residues. The CDR3 sequence is CASSRGQFYEQYF. The CDR3 DNA reads TGTGCCAGCAGCCGCGGACAGTTCTACGAGCAGTACTTC.

Comments on this clone: The same CDR3 is also encoded by other DNA sequences in this sample. This chain links TRBV6-5 with TRBJ1-1, with D possibly matching TRBD1 (5 bases). The CDR3 runs 11 residues. With 7 bases removed from V and 11 bases from J, the gap between germline ends came to 14 bases. Germline CDR1 reads MNHEY; CDR2 reads SVGAGI. The CDR3 nucleotides are TGTGCCAGCAAGAAAGGGACCGAGGCTTTCTTT. Encoded protein: CASKKGTEAFF.

The chain uses TRBV27 and TRBJ2-1; TRBD2 matches 10 bases. V dropped 5 bases and J dropped 2; count of bases not matched to a gene: 6. This CDR3 spans 16 amino acids. The germline V gene encodes CDR1 MNHEY and CDR2 SMNVEV (reference sequence). In DNA, the CDR3 is TGTGCCAGCAGTGCCCGGCTAGCGGGGGCCTACAATGAGCAGTTCTTC. This translates into CASSARLAGAYNEQFF.

The chain carries TRBV12-3 or TRBV12-4 and TRBJ2-4, with unresolved D. V lost 6 bases, J lost 8 bases, and 11 bases lay in between. CDR3 length: 12 residues. CDR3 sequence reads: CASSSRADIQYF. CDR3 coding DNA: TGTGCCAGCAGCTCACGGGCGGACATTCAGTACTTC.

The CDR3 loop is CASTASGLAGVSDTGELFF. The CDR3 DNA sequence: TGTGCCAGTACCGCGAGCGGACTAGCGGGGGTATCGGACACCGGGGAGCTGTTTTTT. The chain has TRBV19 and TRBJ2-2, with 13 bases that match TRBD2. There are 19 residues in the CDR3. Per the germline V gene, CDR1 is LNHDA and CDR2 is SQIVND (reference sequence). Trimming took 7 bases from V and 3 from J; bases not matched to a gene: 14.

The chain employs TRBV5-1 and TRBJ1-1; TRBD1 might be the D (5 bases). Trimming removed 5 bases from V and 1 base from J, with 15 bases in between. This CDR3 comprises 15 residues. Germline V gene sequence: CDR1 SGHRS, CDR2 YFSETQ. This chain's CDR3 is CASRRDSGRNTEAFF. The CDR3 DNA reads TGCGCCAGCAGGAGAGACAGTGGGCGGAACACTGAAGCTTTCTTT.

The V gene is TRBV9, the J gene TRBJ1-2; 8 nucleotides align to TRBD1. Germline trimming cut 7 bases from V and 7 bases from J; bases unmatched to any gene: 12. Germline values: CDR1 SGDLS, CDR2 YYNGEE. CDR3 length: 14 amino acids. The CDR3 region is CASGGQGQLFGYTF. The DNA for the CDR3 is TGTGCCAGCGGCGGACAGGGCCAATTATTTGGCTACACCTTC.

The chain links TRBV2 to TRBJ1-1, with D uncertain. Germline V gives CDR1 SNHLY, CDR2 FYNNEI. The CDR3 sequence is 14 residues long. CDR3 sequence: CAKGRASMNTEAFF. The CDR3 DNA reads TGTGCTAAGGGTCGGGCCTCTATGAACACTGAAGCTTTCTTT.

The genes are TRBV15 and TRBJ1-1; no reliable D call. Germline V gene data show CDR1 as LNHNV and CDR2 as YYDKDF (reference sequence). The length of the CDR3 is 11 residues. The V end lost 3 bases, the J end lost 11 bases, and 10 bases lay between the germline ends. This chain's CDR3 is CATSRAEPAFF. The CDR3 DNA is TGTGCCACCAGCAGGGCTGAACCGGCTTTCTTT.

This rearrangement joins TRBV9 to TRBJ2-3; D is uncertain. Trimming cost V 0 bases and J 0 bases, with 5 bases left between them. Germline V gene lookup returns CDR1 SGDLS and CDR2 YYNGEE. This CDR3 has 14 amino acids. The CDR3 loop is CASSVVTSTDTQYF. CDR3 bases: TGTGCCAGCAGCGTAGTCACTAGCACAGATACGCAGTATTTT.

J is TRBJ2-1 and V is TRBV10-2; unclear D gene. The CDR3 runs 16 residues. Trimming took off 3 bases at V and 0 bases at J, with 12 bases between the two ends. The germline V gene encodes CDR1 WSHSY and CDR2 SAAADI. The CDR3 bases are TGCGCCAGCAGTGACTCGGCGTCCCGCTCCTACAATGAGCAGTTCTTC. Protein product: CASSDSASRSYNEQFF.

The chain joins TRBV19 to TRBJ1-2; 10 bases are shared with TRBD1. V gave up 5 bases and J gave up 4 bases; unmatched junction bases: 10. CDR1 and CDR2 (germline): LNHDA, SQIVND (reference sequence). The CDR3 has 16 residues. The chain's CDR3 is CASSQSGTGVTYGYTF. The CDR3 coding sequence is TGTGCCAGTAGTCAATCCGGGACAGGGGTGACCTATGGCTACACCTTC.

The chain uses TRBV3-1 (or the pseudogene TRBV3-2) and TRBJ2-1; D unresolved. Trimming cost V 0 bases and J 0 bases, with 12 bases left between them. Looked up from germline, CDR1 is LGHDT and CDR2 is YNNKEL (reference sequence). This CDR3 region has 17 residues. The CDR3 nucleotides read TGTGCCAGCAGCCAAGAGGGGTTCCATAGCTCCTACAATGAGCAGTTCTTC. Amino acid sequence: CASSQEGFHSSYNEQFF.

The CDR3 coding sequence is TGTGCCAGCAGCGCCCGCCCGGACATTTATCTTACTGGGGCCAACGTCCTGACTTTC. Translation gives CASSARPDIYLTGANVLTF. The rearrangement uses TRBV7-3 and TRBJ2-6, with D possibly being TRBD1 (5 bases). This CDR3 spans 19 amino acids. The germline CDR1 and CDR2 sequences are SGHTA and FQGTGA. Between the trimmed V and J ends, which lost 5 bases and 2 bases, there was a span of 22 bases.

This chain joins TRBV2 and TRBJ1-5; D is perhaps TRBD1 (5 bases). Germline assignment: CDR1 SNHLY and CDR2 FYNNEI. The CDR3 loop spans 13 amino acids. The V end was cut by 2 bases, the J end by 4 bases, with 6 bases between. CDR3 sequence (DNA): TGTGCCAGCAGTGAACGGGGGAATCAGCCCCAGCATTTT. It codes for CASSERGNQPQHF.

The chain employs TRBV28 and TRBJ1-1; 10 nucleotides agree with TRBD1. V was clipped by 0 bases and J by 5 bases; unmatched bases: 6. This CDR3 is built from 16 residues. Per the germline V gene, CDR1 is MDHEN and CDR2 is SYDVKM. The chain's CDR3 is CASSLWTGGVRTEAFF. The CDR3 DNA reads as TGTGCCAGCAGTTTATGGACAGGGGGCGTTCGGACTGAAGCTTTCTTT.

Turning to this clone: Other DNA sequences from this sample encode an identical CDR3 as well. The chain uses TRBV7-9 and TRBJ2-3; no reliable D call. The V and J ends lost 2 bases and 6 bases respectively, with 3 bases between them. Germline V gene lookup returns CDR1 SEHNR and CDR2 FQNEAQ (reference sequence). The CDR3 totals 11 residues. The CDR3 coding sequence is TGTGCCAGCAGCTTAAGCGATACGCAGTATTTT. Its translation is CASSLSDTQYF. Full variable domain (outside the CDR3, taken from reference TRBV7-9 and TRBJ2-3): DTGVSQNPRHKITKRGQNVTFRCDPISEHNRLYWYRQTLGQGPEFLTYFQNEAQLEKSRLLSDRFSAERPKGSFSTLEIQRTEQGDSAMYLCASSLSDTQYFGPGTRLTVL.

V gene TRBV6-2 or TRBV6-3 combines with J gene TRBJ2-5; D call uncertain. The CDR3 extends over 14 amino acids. Germline V lookup: CDR1 MNHEY, CDR2 SVGEGT. V was trimmed by 0 bases and J by 5 bases, leaving 10 bases between them. This chain's CDR3 is CASSYSHGRETQYF. The CDR3, as DNA: TGTGCCAGCAGTTACTCCCATGGTAGGGAGACCCAGTACTTC.

The chain employs TRBV10-1 and TRBJ1-4, with D perhaps matching TRBD1 (6 bases). The CDR3 length is 16 residues. Germline V lookup: CDR1 WNHNN, CDR2 SYGVQD (reference sequence). Trimming took off 0 bases at V and 8 bases at J, with 16 bases between the two ends. CDR3: CASSESTGGEGEKLFF. The CDR3, as DNA: TGCGCCAGCAGTGAGTCGACGGGGGGCGAGGGGGAAAAACTGTTTTTT.

Of note for this clone: Other DNA sequences of this sample code for an identical CDR3. This chain links TRBV18 with TRBJ1-1; D unresolved. The V end was cut by 1 base, the J end by 0 bases, with 9 bases between. Germline CDR1 reads KGHSH; CDR2 reads LQKENI. The CDR3 loop spans 15 amino acids. The CDR3, as DNA: TGTGCCAGCTCACCACTGGAAGGGCTGAACACTGAAGCTTTCTTT. It yields the protein CASSPLEGLNTEAFF.

The chain carries TRBV2 and TRBJ2-1; D is perhaps TRBD1 (6 bases). This CDR3 is built from 16 residues. The V end was cut by 4 bases, the J end by 0 bases, with 13 bases between. CDR1 and CDR2 from the germline V gene are SNHLY and FYNNEI. CDR3 DNA sequence: TGTGCCAGCAGTGTACAGGGTGGGGGCTCCTACAATGAGCAGTTCTTC. Translated, it gives CASSVQGGGSYNEQFF.

This clone was seen only once. The CDR3 nucleotides are TGTGCCAGCAGCCCGAGGGGGGATAGCAATCAGCCCCAGCATTTT. Encoded protein: CASSPRGDSNQPQHF. V gene TRBV28 combines with J gene TRBJ1-5, with a tentative D call TRBD1 (6 bases). Germline lookup yields CDR1 MDHEN and CDR2 SYDVKM. The CDR3 contains 15 residues. The V end lost 6 bases, the J end lost 0 bases, and 12 bases lay between the germline ends.

The J gene is TRBJ1-5, the V gene TRBV10-2; D is ambiguous. This CDR3 spans 12 amino acids. Trimming removed 7 bases from V and 0 bases from J, with 4 bases in between. Germline CDR1 is WSHSY and CDR2 is SAAADI. The CDR3 bases are TGCGCCAGCACTCATAGCAATCAGCCCCAGCATTTT. Protein: CASTHSNQPQHF.

The V gene is TRBV6-5, the J gene TRBJ2-1, with 13 bases identical to TRBD2. CDR1 MNHEY and CDR2 SVGAGI come from the germline V gene. J was trimmed by 6 bases and V by 7 bases; bases with no gene match: 6. The CDR3 sequence is 15 residues long. DNA for the CDR3: TGTGCCAGCACCTCGCGACTAGCGGGGGGCAATGAGCAGTTCTTC. Its protein is CASTSRLAGGNEQFF.

The chain carries TRBV28 and TRBJ2-1; 7 positions agree with TRBD1. This CDR3 comprises 15 residues. CDR1 is MDHEN, CDR2 SYDVKM, per germline. J gave up 4 bases and V 1 base, and 4 bases lay outside the gene matches. The CDR3: CASSLSGGGYNEQFF. The DNA for the CDR3 is TGTGCCAGCAGTTTATCAGGGGGTGGGTACAATGAGCAGTTCTTC. Supplemented by reference TRBV28 and TRBJ2-1, the full variable domain reads DVKVTQSSRYLVKRTGEKVFLECVQDMDHENMFWYRQDPGLGLRLIYFSYDVKMKEKGDIPEGYSVSREKKERFSLILESASTNQTSMYLCASSLSGGGYNEQFFGPGTRLTVL.

The chain has TRBV6-5 and TRBJ2-7, with D maybe TRBD1 (5 bases). Trimming pared 6 bases from V and 2 bases from J, leaving 8 bases between. The CDR3 contains 12 residues. Germline values: CDR1 MNHEY, CDR2 SVGAGI. The CDR3 reads CASSQGAYEQYF. DNA for the CDR3: TGTGCCAGCAGCCAAGGGGCCTACGAGCAGTACTTC.

This chain connects TRBV11-2 to TRBJ2-5; D is possibly TRBD1 (7 bases). Germline V gene lookup returns CDR1 SGHAT and CDR2 FQNNGV. The V end lost 1 base, the J end lost 4 bases, and 16 bases lay between the germline ends. The CDR3 has 16 amino acids. The CDR3 DNA follows: TGTGCCAGCAGCTTAGGCGTCAGGGGGAGGTCAGAGACCCAGTACTTC. This codes for CASSLGVRGRSETQYF.